These 27 T cell receptor beta chains were all obtained from the same sample, sequenced in a study of cytomegalovirus exposure and HLA in healthy donors. PCR employed 60 Vbeta and 13 Jbeta primers. This table comes from immunoSEQ multiplex PCR, and its TCRdb copy is limited to in-frame clones, with some not included. The top ten hold about 0.45% of the sample, which has about 240,000 clones, around 80% seen once. Sequenced sample: PBMCs. All receptors derive from a boy younger than 18 in good health and CMV-seronegative.

V usage is TRBV5-1 and J usage is TRBJ2-7, with D tentatively TRBD1 (5 bases). The CDR3 is made up of 16 amino acids. Germline V gene data show CDR1 as SGHRS and CDR2 as YFSETQ. V was cut by 1 base and J by 7 bases, with 21 bases left in between. The CDR3 protein is CASSLHPLENPGEQYF. In DNA form, the CDR3 reads TGCGCCAGCAGCTTGCACCCCTTAGAAAATCCAGGGGAGCAGTACTTC.

In this sample, this clone turned up a few times. V and J are TRBV27 and TRBJ2-3, with TRBD1 as a possible D gene (5 bases). V was pared by 4 bases and J by 1 base, with 9 bases between. The CDR3 spans 14 residues. Germline assignment: CDR1 MNHEY and CDR2 SMNVEV (reference sequence). This chain's CDR3 is CASSWGIGTDTQYF. The CDR3 DNA is TGTGCCAGCAGTTGGGGCATCGGCACAGATACGCAGTATTTT.

V gene TRBV2 combines with J gene TRBJ1-6; TRBD1 matches 7 bases. Germline CDR1 is SNHLY and CDR2 is FYNNEI. This CDR3 contains 15 residues. The ends lost 6 bases at V and 5 bases at J; junction bases unmatched: 7. The CDR3 sequence: CASRRTTGNNSPLHF. The CDR3 coding sequence is TGTGCCAGCAGACGTACGACAGGGAATAATTCACCCCTCCACTTT.

The rearrangement joins TRBV7-2 to TRBJ2-2, with TRBD2 matching 8 bases. The CDR3 is 16 residues long. V shed 5 bases and J 2 bases; nucleotides not matched to a gene: 7. The germline V gene encodes CDR1 SGHTA and CDR2 FQGNSA. CDR3 nucleotides: TGTGCCAGCAGCAAAAGGGGGACTAGTAACACCGGGGAGCTGTTTTTT. Amino acids: CASSKRGTSNTGELFF.

The chain couples TRBV2 to TRBJ1-4; 8 bases map to TRBD1. Germline lookup yields CDR1 SNHLY and CDR2 FYNNEI. This CDR3 region has 12 residues. The CDR3 reads CTTQGAGEKLFF. The CDR3 DNA follows: TGTACCACCCAGGGGGCCGGGGAAAAACTGTTTTTT.

This clone was seen a few times. Other DNA sequences in this sample translate to the same CDR3. The chain is built from TRBV6-5 and TRBJ1-5; 8 bases line up with TRBD1. This CDR3 is built from 14 residues. Trimming removed 2 bases from V and 4 bases from J; junction bases left unmatched: 1. The germline V gene encodes CDR1 MNHEY and CDR2 SVGAGI. The CDR3 here is CASSYGQGNQPQHF. In DNA form, the CDR3 reads TGTGCCAGCAGTTACGGACAGGGAAATCAGCCCCAGCATTTT.

The chain uses TRBV4-2 and TRBJ2-3; 8 bases fit TRBD2. Losses at the gene ends were 2 bases for V and 5 bases for J; bases not matched to a gene: 6. This CDR3 has 15 residues. CDR1 LGHNA and CDR2 YNFKEQ come from the germline V gene. Here the CDR3 DNA reads TGTGCCAGCAGCCAATTTCGGGGGGGCCTAGATACGCAGTATTTT. Its translation: CASSQFRGGLDTQYF.

J is TRBJ1-2 and V is TRBV6-5, with a possible D match to TRBD1 (6 bases). V lost 6 bases and J lost 2, with 16 bases in between. CDR3 size: 15 residues. In germline, CDR1 is MNHEY, CDR2 SVGAGI. In DNA form, the CDR3 reads TGTGCCAGCAGCGTGGGACAAACTCGCAACTATGGCTACACCTTC. Translating gives CASSVGQTRNYGYTF.

This rearrangement joins TRBV5-6 to TRBJ2-7; tentative D call: TRBD2 (5 bases). Germline V gene sequence: CDR1 SGHDT, CDR2 YYEEEE. V was cut by 0 bases and J by 6 bases, with 10 bases left in between. CDR3 length: 13 amino acids. The CDR3 DNA is TGTGCCAGCAGCTTGGGAGCCGGAGGCGAGCAGTACTTC. Its protein product is CASSLGAGGEQYF.

This clone was picked up a small number of times. This sequence joins TRBV30 and TRBJ2-1; 13 nucleotides align to TRBD2. Germline V gene data show CDR1 as GTSNPN and CDR2 as SVGIG (reference sequence). The CDR3 has 17 amino acids. V lost 0 bases, J lost 3 bases, and 5 bases stayed unmatched. CDR3 nucleotides: TGTGCCTGGAGTGTCAGCTGGACTAGCGGGAGCTACAATGAGCAGTTCTTC. Protein product: CAWSVSWTSGSYNEQFF.

The chain couples TRBV19 to TRBJ2-5; a possible D gene is TRBD1 (6 bases). Germline V gene data show CDR1 as LNHDA and CDR2 as SQIVND (reference sequence). The CDR3 is 16 amino acids. Trimming stripped 3 bases from V and 0 bases from J, with 14 bases between. The CDR3 loop reads CASSMGRGMYQETQYF. Written as DNA, the CDR3 is TGTGCCAGTAGTATGGGCAGGGGAATGTACCAAGAGACCCAGTACTTC. The full variable domain, rest sourced from reference TRBV19 and TRBJ2-5, is DGGITQSPKYLFRKEGQNVTLSCEQNLNHDAMYWYRQDPGQGLRLIYYSQIVNDFQKGDIAEGYSVSREKKESFPLTVTSAQKNPTAFYLCASSMGRGMYQETQYFGPGTRLLVL.

CDR3 bases: TGTGCCAGCAGTGGAGTGGTTCAGGACTATGGCTACACCTTC. Amino acids: CASSGVVQDYGYTF. V is TRBV2 and J is TRBJ1-2, with unresolved D. In germline, CDR1 is SNHLY, CDR2 FYNNEI. V was clipped by 4 bases and J by 3 bases, with 12 bases between them. This CDR3 is 14 amino acids long. Variable domain in full (rest from reference TRBV2 and TRBJ1-2): EPEVTQTPSHQVTQMGQEVILRCVPISNHLYFYWYRQILGQKVEFLVSFYNNEISEKSEIFDDQFSVERPDGSNFTLKIRSTKLEDSAMYFCASSGVVQDYGYTFGSGTRLTVV.

The chain carries TRBV11-3 and TRBJ2-1; the match to TRBD2 covers 9 bases. From germline, CDR1 is SGHNT and CDR2 YENEEA. V lost 0 bases to trimming and J lost 8 bases; unmatched junction nucleotides: 8. This CDR3 has 16 residues. CDR3 DNA sequence: TGTGCCAGCAGCTTAGAGGGTAGCGGGAGTAGGGATGAGCAGTTCTTC. Its protein is CASSLEGSGSRDEQFF.

This chain joins TRBV6-1 and TRBJ2-1; D is ambiguous. V was cut by 4 bases and J by 2 bases, with 9 bases left in between. Germline values: CDR1 MNHNS, CDR2 SASEGT. There are 14 residues in the CDR3. Written as DNA, the CDR3 is TGTGCCAGCAGTGTAGTTAGCCCCTACAATGAGCAGTTCTTC. Translation gives CASSVVSPYNEQFF.

V and J are TRBV5-4 and TRBJ2-7; perhaps TRBD1 as D (7 bases). There are 16 residues in the CDR3. Germline CDR1 and CDR2: SGHNT and YYREEE (reference sequence). Trimming removed 0 bases from V and 7 bases from J, with 20 bases in between. The CDR3 is CASSLGPRGVLEEQYF. The CDR3 DNA is TGTGCCAGCAGCTTGGGGCCCAGGGGGGTCCTGGAAGAGCAGTACTTC.

A single count supports this clone. The chain is built from TRBV11-2 and TRBJ1-2; 7 bases line up with TRBD1. J gave up 4 bases and V 5 bases, and 13 bases lay outside the gene matches. The CDR3 extends over 16 amino acids. Looked up from germline, CDR1 is SGHAT and CDR2 is FQNNGV. CDR3 sequence (DNA): TGTGCCAGCAGCCTAGCCTCAGGGACAGACCTCTATGGCTACACCTTC. It encodes CASSLASGTDLYGYTF.

CDR3 sequence: CASSMDRGRDTQYF. The CDR3 coding sequence is TGTGCCAGTAGTATGGATAGGGGAAGAGATACGCAGTATTTT. The gene calls are TRBV19 and TRBJ2-3, with TRBD1 as a possible D gene (5 bases). V shed 3 bases and J shed 5 bases, with 12 bases lying between them. Germline V CDR1 and CDR2: LNHDA, SQIVND (reference sequence). The CDR3 consists of 14 residues.

This clone was seen a single time. The chain combines TRBV18 with TRBJ2-7, with TRBD1 as a possible D gene (6 bases). Per germline, CDR1 KGHSH and CDR2 LQKENI. Trimming left V 3 bases short and J 4 bases short, with 16 bases between. This CDR3 is 15 amino acids long. CDR3 nucleotides: TGTGCCAGCTCACCGTTCGTGGGCAGGGGATACGAGCAGTACTTC. This sequence encodes CASSPFVGRGYEQYF.

The chain carries TRBV11-2 and TRBJ2-7; weak D call: TRBD2 (6 bases). The germline V gene encodes CDR1 SGHAT and CDR2 FQNNGV. The CDR3 contains 14 residues. V lost 5 bases, J lost 1 base, and 12 bases lay in between. The CDR3 is CASSPRLGSYEQYF. The CDR3, as DNA: TGTGCCAGCAGCCCCCGACTAGGGTCCTACGAGCAGTACTTC.

The chain links TRBV11-3 to TRBJ2-7, with a possible D match to TRBD2 (5 bases). The CDR3 loop spans 12 amino acids. V lost 2 bases and J lost 5, with 7 bases in between. Germline-derived CDR1 and CDR2 are SGHNT and YENEEA. This chain's CDR3 is CASSLRADEQYF. As DNA, the CDR3 is TGTGCCAGCAGCTTACGAGCGGACGAGCAGTACTTC.

The chain employs TRBV19 and TRBJ1-2; D is perhaps TRBD1 (5 bases). This CDR3 region has 11 residues. V was cut by 11 bases and J by 8 bases, with 15 bases left in between. The germline CDR1 and CDR2 sequences are LNHDA and SQIVND (reference sequence). The CDR3 coding sequence is TGTGCCGGATACGGGGGTCGGGGCTACACCTTC. This sequence encodes CAGYGGRGYTF.

The CDR3: CASSRRDRGNTEAFF. DNA for the CDR3: TGTGCCAGCTCGCGCCGGGACAGGGGGAACACTGAAGCTTTCTTT. The gene calls are TRBV6-5 and TRBJ1-1; 10 bases are shared with TRBD1. After removal of 8 bases from V and 1 base from J, the junction contained 7 bases not matched to a gene. The CDR3 runs to 15 residues. Germline V gene lookup returns CDR1 MNHEY and CDR2 SVGAGI.

The J gene is TRBJ2-1, the V gene TRBV11-3, with 8 bases that match TRBD1. CDR1 is SGHNT, CDR2 YENEEA, per germline. The CDR3 consists of 16 residues. J gave up 6 bases and V 6 bases, and 13 bases lay outside the gene matches. Here the CDR3 DNA reads TGTGCCAGCAGACAAACCAGGGGGCGGCTCGTCAATGAGCAGTTCTTC. As protein: CASRQTRGRLVNEQFF.

Remarks on this clone: Additional DNA sequences in this sample encode the identical CDR3. This sequence joins TRBV6-5 and TRBJ2-7; D possibly corresponds to TRBD2 (5 bases). The V gene lost 6 bases and the J gene lost 4 bases, with 13 bases spanning the gap. There are 13 residues in the CDR3. Per the germline V gene, CDR1 is MNHEY and CDR2 is SVGAGI. The CDR3 loop reads CASRRTGNYEQYF. CDR3 nucleotides: TGTGCCAGCAGGCGGACGGGGAATTACGAGCAGTACTTC.

The chain couples TRBV27 to TRBJ2-1; perhaps TRBD2 as D (6 bases). Germline V CDR1 and CDR2: MNHEY, SMNVEV (reference sequence). V lost 2 bases to trimming and J lost 9 bases, with 14 bases between them. The CDR3 loop spans 14 amino acids. Written as DNA, the CDR3 is TGTGCCAGCAGTTTACGGGGAGGTGGAGGTGAGCAGTTCTTC. This codes for CASSLRGGGGEQFF.

The chain is built from TRBV5-1 and TRBJ1-1; D call uncertain. Trimming took 4 bases from V and 1 from J, leaving 11 bases between them. Germline CDR1 reads SGHRS; CDR2 reads YFSETQ. The CDR3 is made up of 14 amino acids. The CDR3 sequence is CASSLMDWNTEAFF. The CDR3 DNA follows: TGCGCCAGCAGCCTGATGGACTGGAACACTGAAGCTTTCTTT.

The rearrangement uses TRBV25-1 and TRBJ2-1, with D possibly TRBD2 on 6 matching bases. Germline V CDR1 and CDR2: MGHDK, SYGVNS. The CDR3 loop spans 15 amino acids. Between the trimmed V and J ends, which lost 4 bases and 4 bases, there was a span of 14 bases. The CDR3 DNA reads as TGTGCCAGCAGTGCAGCGGGTCTCCAATACAATGAGCAGTTCTTC. Translating it yields CASSAAGLQYNEQFF.